The clone carrying this T cell receptor beta chain has a single count. The assay was immunoSEQ multiplex PCR, and TCRdb's table has in-frame clones only and misses some. The sample includes about 120,000 clones, approximately 87% of them seen just once. CDR3 length: 14 amino acids. Trimming cost V 4 bases and J 5 bases, with 16 bases left between them. Per germline, CDR1 SGHRS and CDR2 YFSETQ. This sample was taken from a study of blood T cell repertoires in COVID-19. The clonotype was recovered from a woman aged 65 to 85 with acute or convalescent COVID-19. Sequenced: peripheral blood. This chain uses TRBV5-1 with TRBJ2-7; D may be TRBD1 (6 bases). Here the CDR3 DNA reads TGCGCCAGCAGCCCCTTAGGACAGTCCGACGAGCAGTACTTC. This sequence encodes CASSPLGQSDEQYF. The variable domain in full, completed from reference TRBV5-1 and TRBJ2-7, reads KAGVTQTPRYLIKTRGQQVTLSCSPISGHRSVSWYQQTPGQGLQFLFEYFSETQRNKGNFPGRFSGRQFSNSRSEMNVSTLELGDSALYLCASSPLGQSDEQYFGPGTRLTVT.